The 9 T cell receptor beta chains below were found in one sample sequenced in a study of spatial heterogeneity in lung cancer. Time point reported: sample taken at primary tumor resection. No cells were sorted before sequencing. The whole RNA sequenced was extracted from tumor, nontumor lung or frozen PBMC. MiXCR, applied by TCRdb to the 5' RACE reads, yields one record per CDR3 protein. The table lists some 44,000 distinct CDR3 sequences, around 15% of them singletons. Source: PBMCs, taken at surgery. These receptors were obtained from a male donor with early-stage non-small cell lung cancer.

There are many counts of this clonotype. The CDR3 DNA follows: TGTGCCAGCAGCCTCGGGACAGCGTTCACAGATACGCAGTATTTT. Its translation: CASSLGTAFTDTQYF. V usage is TRBV12-3 or TRBV12-4 and J usage is TRBJ2-3; 7 bases line up with TRBD1. V trimming: 6 bases; J trimming: 2 bases; junction bases outside the gene matches: 8. CDR3 length equals 15 residues.

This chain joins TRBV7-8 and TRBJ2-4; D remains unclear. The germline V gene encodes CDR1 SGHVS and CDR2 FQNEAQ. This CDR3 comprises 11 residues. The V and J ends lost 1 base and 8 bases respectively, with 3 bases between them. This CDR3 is CASSLEDIQYF. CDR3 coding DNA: TGTGCCAGCAGCTTAGAGGACATTCAGTACTTC.

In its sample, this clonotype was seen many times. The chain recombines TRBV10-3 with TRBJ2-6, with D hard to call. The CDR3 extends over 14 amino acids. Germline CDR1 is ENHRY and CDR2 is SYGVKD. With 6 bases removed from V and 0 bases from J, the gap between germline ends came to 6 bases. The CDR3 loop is CAIRKDSGANVLTF. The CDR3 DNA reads TGTGCCATCAGGAAGGACTCTGGGGCCAACGTCCTGACTTTC.

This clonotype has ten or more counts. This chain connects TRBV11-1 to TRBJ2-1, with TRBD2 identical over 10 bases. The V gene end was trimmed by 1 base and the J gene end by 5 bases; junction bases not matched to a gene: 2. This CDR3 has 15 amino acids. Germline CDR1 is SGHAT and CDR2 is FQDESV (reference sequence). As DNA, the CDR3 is TGTGCCAGCAGCTTAGGACTAGCGGGCAACAATGAGCAGTTCTTC. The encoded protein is CASSLGLAGNNEQFF.

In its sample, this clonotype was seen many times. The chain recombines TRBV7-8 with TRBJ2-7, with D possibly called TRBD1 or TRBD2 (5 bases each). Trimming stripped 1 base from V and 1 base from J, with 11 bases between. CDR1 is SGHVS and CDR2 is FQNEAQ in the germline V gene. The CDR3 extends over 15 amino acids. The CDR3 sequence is CASSLEGTPSYEQYF. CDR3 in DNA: TGTGCCAGCAGCTTAGAAGGGACCCCTTCCTACGAGCAGTACTTC.

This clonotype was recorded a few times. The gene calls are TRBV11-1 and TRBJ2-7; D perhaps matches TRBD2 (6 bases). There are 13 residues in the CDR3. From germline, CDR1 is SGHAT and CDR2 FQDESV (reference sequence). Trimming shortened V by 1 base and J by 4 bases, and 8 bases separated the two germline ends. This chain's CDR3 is CASSLEDYYEQYF. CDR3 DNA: TGTGCCAGCAGCTTAGAGGACTATTACGAGCAGTACTTC.

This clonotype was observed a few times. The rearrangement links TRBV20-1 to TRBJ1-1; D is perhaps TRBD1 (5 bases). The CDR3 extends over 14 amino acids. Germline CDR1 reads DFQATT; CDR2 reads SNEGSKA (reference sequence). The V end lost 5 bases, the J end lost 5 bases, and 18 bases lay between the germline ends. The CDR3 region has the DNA TGCAGTGCTCAGAAGGGGATGAGGGGAACTGAAGCTTTCTTT. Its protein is CSAQKGMRGTEAFF.

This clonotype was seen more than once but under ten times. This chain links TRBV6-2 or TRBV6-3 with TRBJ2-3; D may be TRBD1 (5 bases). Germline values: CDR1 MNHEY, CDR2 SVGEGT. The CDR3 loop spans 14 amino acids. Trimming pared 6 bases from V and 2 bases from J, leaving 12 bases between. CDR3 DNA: TGTGCCAGCAGGGACCGCAGGGACACAGATACGCAGTATTTT. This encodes CASRDRRDTDTQYF.

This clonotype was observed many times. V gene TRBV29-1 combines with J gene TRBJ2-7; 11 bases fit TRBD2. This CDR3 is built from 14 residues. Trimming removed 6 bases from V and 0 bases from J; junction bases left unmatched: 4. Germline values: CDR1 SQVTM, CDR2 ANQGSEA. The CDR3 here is CSVTSGAYSYEQYF. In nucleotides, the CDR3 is TGCAGCGTGACTAGCGGGGCCTACTCCTACGAGCAGTACTTC.